This T cell receptor beta chain was sequenced during a study of neurological immune-mediated disorders. Findings and limits, study-wide: Healthy controls had more TCR clonal expansion than multiple sclerosis, which showed the least, whereas HTLV-1-associated myelopathy showed the most.

This CDR3 has 17 amino acids. Germline lookup yields CDR1 MNHEY and CDR2 SMNVEV (reference sequence). Trimming at V came to 0 bases and at J to 5 bases, leaving 9 bases not matched to a gene. The time point here: longitudinal time-point 3. Unsorted libraries used 2 million PBMCs kept at -80 degrees C. TCRdb used MiXCR to reprocess the 5' RACE reads, holding one entry per CDR3 protein. The sample lists 95,000 to 110,000 distinct CDR3 sequences, 11% seen once, with 3.1% in the top ten. This clonotype was found a few times. Its antigen is not identified. Material for sequencing was PBMCs. The chain recombines TRBV27 with TRBJ1-5; 8 bases align to TRBD1. This clonotype originated in a female donor with HTLV-1-associated myelopathy (HAM/TSP). This CDR3 is CASSLSPRTGFHQPQHF. The CDR3 DNA is TGTGCCAGCAGTTTATCGCCCAGGACAGGGTTTCATCAGCCCCAGCATTTT.